This T cell receptor beta chain emerged from a study of CD8+CD57+ T cells in acquired aplastic anemia. Study-level information: Sorted CD4+ and CD8+ cells yielded around 3 ug of DNA on average.

Patients who underwent sequencing had shown CD8+CD57+ cell expansion by flow cytometry. Severe acquired aplastic anemia was diagnosed in all patients. The template used for profiling TCR beta VDJ and CDR3 was genomic DNA. One entry per CDR3 protein results from TCRdb running MiXCR on the reads. Of hundreds of thousands of distinct CDR3 sequences in the sample, 82% were seen once. In regard to this clonotype: At one boundary the junction diverges from the germline segment, which might be a read error.

Sequencing was carried out using sorted CD4+, CD8+, or CD8+CD57+ T cells (not recorded which) from PBMCs. The source of this sequence is a human donor with aplastic anemia.

This CDR3 is CASSIGGTSSYEHF. The CDR3 nucleotides read TGTGCCAGCAGCATAGGTGGCACTAGCTCCTACGAGCACTTT. The chain joins TRBV7-2 to TRBJ1-1, with D uncertain. Per germline, CDR1 SGHTA and CDR2 FQGNSA. The length of the CDR3 is 14 residues.